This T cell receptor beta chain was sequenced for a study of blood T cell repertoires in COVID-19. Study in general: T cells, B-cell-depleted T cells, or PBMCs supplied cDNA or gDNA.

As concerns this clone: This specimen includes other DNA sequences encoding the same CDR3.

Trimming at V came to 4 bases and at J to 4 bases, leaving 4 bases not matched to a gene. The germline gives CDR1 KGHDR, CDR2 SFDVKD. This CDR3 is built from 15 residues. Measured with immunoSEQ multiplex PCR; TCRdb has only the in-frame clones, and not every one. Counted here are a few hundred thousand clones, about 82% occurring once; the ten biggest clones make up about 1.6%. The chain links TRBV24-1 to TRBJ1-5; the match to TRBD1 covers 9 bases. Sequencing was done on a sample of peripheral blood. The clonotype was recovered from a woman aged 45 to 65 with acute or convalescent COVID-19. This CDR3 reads CATSDPGQGNQPQHF. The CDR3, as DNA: TGTGCCACCAGTGACCCGGGACAGGGTAATCAGCCCCAGCATTTT.